This TCR beta chain emerged from a study of CD8+ T cells in alopecia areata. Study-level information: A 6-month off-drug phase came after tofacitinib, which had lasted 6 to 18 months. General study points: Sequence data from scalp samples additionally include resident alphabeta T cells of normal skin. The study found higher clonality in lesional than normal scalp, especially in alopecia totalis/universalis.

This clone was observed a few times. What it recognizes is unknown. Sorted populations comprised CD4+ and CD8+ T cells obtained from PBMCs. RNA was isolated and reverse transcribed to cDNA, the sequencing template. Method: immunoSEQ multiplex PCR; TCRdb's copy keeps in-frame clones and lacks some. The sample lists approximately 65,000 clones, under 55% occurring once. Sequencing was performed on CD8+ T cells sorted from blood, taken at week 0. The receptor's source is a human donor with alopecia areata.

The CDR3 spells CASSDYGTGGYGYTF. For the CDR3, the DNA is TGTGCCAGCAGTGATTACGGGACAGGGGGATATGGCTACACCTTC. The chain uses TRBV25-1 and TRBJ1-2; 11 bases align to TRBD1. Germline CDR1 is MGHDK and CDR2 is SYGVNS. The V and J ends lost 3 bases and 5 bases, in that order; junction bases with no gene match: 5. The CDR3 covers 15 residues.